These 6 T cell receptor beta chains were sequenced from one sample in a study of blood T cell repertoires in COVID-19. TCRdb keeps only in-frame clones here, not all; method: immunoSEQ multiplex PCR. The sample shows 85,000 to 100,000 clones, 85% to 90% of them seen only once. What was sequenced was peripheral blood. The receptors here all came from a man aged 50-59 years with COVID-19, enrolled during active disease.

The chain uses TRBV5-1 and TRBJ1-1; D call uncertain. This CDR3 contains 14 residues. Trimming cost V 0 bases and J 1 base, with 7 bases left between them. CDR1 is SGHRS, CDR2 YFSETQ, per germline. The CDR3 DNA follows: TGCGCCAGCAGCTTGGCCATACAGAACACTGAAGCTTTCTTT. Its protein is CASSLAIQNTEAFF.

This clone was seen once. The V call is TRBV7-3, the J call TRBJ1-1, with 7 bases lining up with TRBD1. CDR1 SGHTA and CDR2 FQGTGA come from the germline V gene. V shed 0 bases and J 4 bases; nucleotides not matched to a gene: 5. The CDR3 extends over 15 amino acids. CDR3 nucleotide sequence: TGTGCCAGCAGCTTAACGCGGGACAGTTCCACTGAAGCTTTCTTT. This sequence encodes CASSLTRDSSTEAFF.

V and J are TRBV7-8 and TRBJ1-2, with 8 bases that match TRBD1. Germline values: CDR1 SGHVS, CDR2 FQNEAQ. This CDR3 is 13 amino acids long. With 3 bases clipped from V and 10 bases from J, the junction kept 7 bases outside the gene matches. CDR3 amino acids: CASSFPGTGAYTF. CDR3 coding DNA: TGTGCCAGCAGCTTCCCGGGGACAGGAGCCTACACCTTC.

The chain links TRBV7-9 to TRBJ2-7, with 12 nucleotides matching TRBD1. Germline CDR1 SEHNR, CDR2 FQNEAQ (reference sequence). The V and J ends lost 5 bases and 4 bases, in that order; junction bases with no gene match: 9. This CDR3 region has 16 residues. The CDR3 DNA reads TGTGCCAGCAGCCCACTGGGACAGGGGGCCGGGTACGAGCAGTACTTC. Amino acid sequence: CASSPLGQGAGYEQYF.

This clone was observed once. The same CDR3 can be traced to other DNA sequences in this sample. This sequence joins TRBV9 and TRBJ2-1, with 8 bases fitting TRBD2. In germline, CDR1 is SGDLS, CDR2 YYNGEE. V shed 3 bases, J shed 5 bases, and the junction held 7 bases outside the gene matches. This CDR3 comprises 15 residues. The CDR3 loop is CASSARLATNNEQFF. The CDR3, as DNA: TGTGCCAGCAGCGCAAGACTAGCGACAAACAATGAGCAGTTCTTC.

The chain carries TRBV18 and TRBJ1-2; D is ambiguous. The CDR3 covers 15 residues. Germline V gene lookup returns CDR1 KGHSH and CDR2 LQKENI. Trimming left V 2 bases short and J 0 bases short, with 10 bases between. The CDR3 sequence is CASSPSPGTNYGYTF. The CDR3 DNA reads as TGTGCCAGCTCACCATCCCCGGGAACTAACTATGGCTACACCTTC.